Below, 13 T cell receptor beta chains from the same sample are listed, as sequenced in a study of cytomegalovirus exposure and HLA in healthy donors. Profiled with immunoSEQ multiplex PCR; TCRdb holds only in-frame clones, not every one. The data show 99,000 or so clones, 85% to 90% seen once. Specimen: PBMCs. The receptors come from a woman aged 18-30 years in good health and CMV-seropositive.

This clone was observed a few times. The V gene is TRBV7-9, the J gene TRBJ2-7; D perhaps matches TRBD2 (6 bases). The germline V gene has CDR1 SEHNR and CDR2 FQNEAQ (reference sequence). V was shortened by 1 base and J by 3 bases, with 7 bases between the two germline ends. There are 13 residues in the CDR3. The chain's CDR3 is CASSLEEGYEQYF. The CDR3 DNA follows: TGTGCCAGCAGCTTAGAGGAGGGCTACGAGCAGTACTTC. The variable domain in full, with the rest retrieved from reference TRBV7-9 and TRBJ2-7, is DTGVSQNPRHKITKRGQNVTFRCDPISEHNRLYWYRQTLGQGPEFLTYFQNEAQLEKSRLLSDRFSAERPKGSFSTLEIQRTEQGDSAMYLCASSLEEGYEQYFGPGTRLTVT.

This rearrangement joins TRBV27 to TRBJ1-2; D unresolved. The V end lost 5 bases, the J end lost 0 bases, and 16 bases lay between the germline ends. Germline CDR1 is MNHEY and CDR2 is SMNVEV (reference sequence). CDR3 size: 16 residues. The CDR3 region is CASSPHYQAANYGYTF. Here the CDR3 DNA reads TGTGCCAGCAGTCCTCATTATCAGGCTGCTAACTATGGCTACACCTTC.

V is TRBV28 and J is TRBJ2-1; the D is unclear. The germline gives CDR1 MDHEN, CDR2 SYDVKM. Trimming shortened V by 4 bases and J by 8 bases, and 9 bases separated the two germline ends. CDR3 size: 12 residues. CDR3 loop: CASSSYSDEQFF. The DNA of the CDR3 is TGTGCCAGCAGTTCCTATAGTGATGAGCAGTTCTTC. Together with reference TRBV28 and TRBJ2-1, the CDR3 gives the full variable domain: DVKVTQSSRYLVKRTGEKVFLECVQDMDHENMFWYRQDPGLGLRLIYFSYDVKMKEKGDIPEGYSVSREKKERFSLILESASTNQTSMYLCASSSYSDEQFFGPGTRLTVL.

This clone was seen once. CDR3 nucleotide sequence: TGTGCCAGTAAGGTAGCGGGGGTCAGGAATGAGCAGTTCTTC. The encoded protein is CASKVAGVRNEQFF. This chain connects TRBV19 to TRBJ2-1; TRBD2 matches at 9 bases. The CDR3 totals 14 residues. The trim removed 7 bases at V and 7 bases at J, leaving 8 bases unmatched. Germline loops: CDR1 LNHDA, CDR2 SQIVND (reference sequence).

The V and J genes are TRBV10-1 and TRBJ1-2; D remains ambiguous. This CDR3 has 13 amino acids. Germline values: CDR1 WNHNN, CDR2 SYGVQD (reference sequence). V lost 5 bases and J lost 4, with 11 bases in between. CDR3 protein: CASSISGSYGYTF. In nucleotides, the CDR3 is TGCGCCAGCAGTATTTCCGGGAGCTATGGCTACACCTTC.

This chain joins TRBV27 and TRBJ2-5; 7 positions match TRBD1. There are 16 residues in the CDR3. Germline lookup yields CDR1 MNHEY and CDR2 SMNVEV (reference sequence). Trimming took 2 bases from V and 5 from J; bases not matched to a gene: 11. The CDR3 here is CASSLSPGGLWETQYF. The CDR3 DNA reads TGTGCCAGCAGTTTAAGCCCAGGGGGTCTTTGGGAGACCCAGTACTTC.

This chain joins TRBV7-6 and TRBJ2-1; 8 bases are a match to TRBD2. Trimming removed 4 bases from V and 7 bases from J; junction bases left unmatched: 9. Germline loops: CDR1 SGHVS, CDR2 FNYEAQ. The CDR3 loop spans 15 amino acids. Written as DNA, the CDR3 is TGTGCCAGCAGCTCCCAGCGGGAGTTACTGAATGAGCAGTTCTTC. This encodes CASSSQRELLNEQFF.

With regard to this clone: Relative to the germline gene, one junction end is altered; a read error may explain this. The chain joins TRBV7-4 to TRBJ2-7; D perhaps matches TRBD2 (7 bases). In germline, CDR1 is SGHVT, CDR2 SQSDAQ. The CDR3 is 17 amino acids. The CDR3 sequence is CASTLRGEGTPSYEQYF. The CDR3 DNA is TGTGCCAGCACCTTAAGGGGGGAGGGCACCCCCTCCTACGAGCAGTACTTC.

V usage is TRBV7-9 and J usage is TRBJ1-2; a possible D gene is TRBD1 (6 bases). Per germline, CDR1 SEHNR and CDR2 FQNEAQ (reference sequence). This CDR3 has 14 residues. V lost 1 base and J lost 2, with 8 bases in between. DNA for the CDR3: TGTGCCAGCAGCTTAGGACAGGCGAACTATGGCTACACCTTC. Translation gives CASSLGQANYGYTF.

This chain joins TRBV7-9 and TRBJ2-7; TRBD2 aligns across 8 bases. Germline trimming cut 7 bases from V and 1 base from J; bases unmatched to any gene: 9. The length of the CDR3 is 15 residues. CDR1 is SEHNR, CDR2 FQNEAQ, per germline (reference sequence). The CDR3 DNA reads as TGTGCCAGCACCCGAGTGGCGGGAGGATCCTACGAGCAGTACTTC. This gives the protein CASTRVAGGSYEQYF.

This chain uses TRBV27 with TRBJ2-5; D uncertain. V lost 6 bases, J lost 5 bases, and 13 bases lay in between. From germline, CDR1 is MNHEY and CDR2 SMNVEV (reference sequence). The CDR3 is made up of 13 amino acids. The CDR3 sequence is CASSRRVGETQYF. CDR3 nucleotides: TGTGCCAGCAGCCGCCGAGTCGGGGAGACCCAGTACTTC.

This clone was seen only a few times. J is TRBJ1-5 and V is TRBV2; 7 positions agree with TRBD1. Germline values: CDR1 SNHLY, CDR2 FYNNEI. CDR3 length: 13 amino acids. Trimming cost V 6 bases and J 4 bases; bases outside gene matches: 3. DNA for the CDR3: TGTGCCAGCAGAGAGGACAGGAATCAGCCCCAGCATTTT. Translated: CASREDRNQPQHF.

This rearrangement joins TRBV25-1 to TRBJ2-6; D remains unclear. Between the trimmed V and J ends, which lost 10 bases and 2 bases, there was a span of 6 bases. Germline CDR1 is MGHDK and CDR2 is SYGVNS. The CDR3 has 12 residues. The CDR3 bases are TGTGCCACCACGGCTGGGGCCAACGTCCTGACTTTC. This gives the protein CATTAGANVLTF.